The T cell receptor beta chain under discussion was sequenced for a study of T cell responses to AZD1222 COVID-19 vaccine. Overall study results and limits: Donors, mostly white British, included more females; clonal diversity was possibly underestimated. CD4 TCRs covered the whole spike, strongest at regions 160-218 and 743-854.

This table comes from immunoSEQ multiplex PCR, and its TCRdb copy is limited to in-frame clones, with some not included. The sample has about 120,000 clones; roughly 91% are singletons. This clone was observed a few times. The antigen remains undetermined. CDR1 is SGHRS and CDR2 is YFSETQ in the germline V gene. The CDR3 covers 14 residues. V was shortened by 2 bases and J by 5 bases, with 13 bases between the two germline ends. The TCR comes from an adult who received the AZD1222 COVID-19 vaccine. V is TRBV5-1 and J is TRBJ1-1, with a tentative D call TRBD1 (6 bases). Sequencing used peripheral blood, obtained 28 days after the second AZD1222 dose. The CDR3 sequence is CASSFNSGETEAFF. The CDR3 DNA reads TGCGCCAGCAGCTTTAATTCAGGGGAGACTGAAGCTTTCTTT. The entire variable domain, with the rest obtained from reference TRBV5-1 and TRBJ1-1, is as follows: KAGVTQTPRYLIKTRGQQVTLSCSPISGHRSVSWYQQTPGQGLQFLFEYFSETQRNKGNFPGRFSGRQFSNSRSEMNVSTLELGDSALYLCASSFNSGETEAFFGQGTRLTVV.